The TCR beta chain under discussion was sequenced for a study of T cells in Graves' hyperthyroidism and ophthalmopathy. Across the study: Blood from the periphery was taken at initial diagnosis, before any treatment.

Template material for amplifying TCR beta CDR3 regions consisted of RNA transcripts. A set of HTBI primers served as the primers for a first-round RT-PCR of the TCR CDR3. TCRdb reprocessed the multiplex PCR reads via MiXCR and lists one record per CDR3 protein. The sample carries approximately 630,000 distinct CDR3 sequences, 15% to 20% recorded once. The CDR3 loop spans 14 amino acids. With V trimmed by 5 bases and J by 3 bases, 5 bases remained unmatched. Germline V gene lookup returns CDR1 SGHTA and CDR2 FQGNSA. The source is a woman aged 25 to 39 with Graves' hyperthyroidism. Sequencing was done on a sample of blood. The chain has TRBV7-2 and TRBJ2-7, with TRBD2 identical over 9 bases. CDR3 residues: CASSGGLALYEQYF. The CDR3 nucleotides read TGTGCCAGCAGCGGCGGACTAGCGCTCTACGAGCAGTACTTC.